This is a list of T cell receptor beta chains from one sample in a study of T cell changes during pregnancy in multiple sclerosis. Clones were sequenced by immunoSEQ multiplex PCR, and TCRdb holds only the in-frame ones, with some missing. Here the sample spans some 85,000 clones, about 93% being singletons. Material: peripheral blood, obtained in the third trimester of pregnancy. These receptors came from a female donor with multiple sclerosis, enrolled in a pregnancy study. Both conserved end residues are part of each CDR3. A D gene is named only where the DNA matches it firmly.

length,D,V,J,CDR3
17,TRBD2,TRBV5-4,TRBJ2-2,CASSSLGLAGNTGELFF
17,-,TRBV21-1,TRBJ2-3,CASSKYRGGAGWDTQYF
14,-,TRBV6-1,TRBJ1-2,CASSEAGRWVGYTF
18,TRBD2,TRBV5-1,TRBJ2-5,CASSLGTSGRMRGETQYF
14,-,TRBV19,TRBJ1-2,CASIGVGIWYGYTF
13,-,TRBV14,TRBJ1-2,CASSLGQTYGYTF
13,TRBD1,TRBV29-1,TRBJ2-2,CSVQGSVTGELFF
15,TRBD1,TRBV5-1,TRBJ2-7,CASSLRGQGSYEQYF
14,-,TRBV5-8,TRBJ2-7,CASRSRKGAYEQYF
14,-,TRBV2,TRBJ1-1,CASGEQGRDTEAFF
13,-,TRBV6-1,TRBJ2-7,CASSGQAGYEQYF
14,-,TRBV11-3,TRBJ2-3,CASSLGSRTDTQYF
15,TRBD1,TRBV14,TRBJ1-3,CASSLDRPSGNTIYF
17,TRBD2,TRBV9,TRBJ2-1,CASSVGGGSGSYNEQFF
14,-,TRBV2,TRBJ1-5,CASSDRVSNQPQHF
16,-,TRBV5-6,TRBJ2-7,CASSLSYGSGSYEQYF
14,TRBD2,TRBV7-9,TRBJ2-2,CASRTSGYTGELFF
13,-,TRBV11-3,TRBJ2-7,CASSEESSYEQYF
14,-,TRBV27,TRBJ1-5,CASSPLGGNQPQHF